This T cell receptor (beta chain) is drawn from a study of blood T cell repertoires in COVID-19 (dated by TCRdb to 2019 to 2021). As for the study more broadly: Collaborator samples came from the United States, Italy and Spain and covered acute and convalescent phases of COVID-19. The samples were drawn from two sources: the first 160 participants of the ongoing ImmuneRACE study, and approximately 1,300 subjects contributed by 6 global collaborators. Where available, HLA class I and class II types were obtained from metadata supplied by the sample provider rather than from assay-based typing. Deeply sampled blood TCRbeta repertoires from subjects exposed to, actively infected with, or recovered from COVID-19 were included in the dataset. The material from the prospective study consisted of cDNA or gDNA derived from T cells, B-cell-depleted T cells, or PBMCs. The repertoires were made available in a free public database intended to serve as a resource for research on the immune response to SARS-CoV-2. A de-identified subject ID, COVID-19 status, age in years and sex were almost always included in the sample metadata. Broad study findings and their caveats: Clinical and demographic metadata were provided uncurated, with the amount varying by source and participant.

Participants in the prospective study were enrolled through a virtual design, were aged roughly 18 to 95 years, and lived in approximately 25 United States geographic areas. Cohort assignment in the prospective study relied on participant-reported clinical history from a screening survey and a study questionnaire. Recovered participants in ImmuneRACE Cohort 3 were defined by two consecutive negative NP/OP PCR tests, clearance by a healthcare professional, or resolution of symptoms. In the prospective study, mobile phlebotomists collected whole blood, serum and a nasopharyngeal or oropharyngeal swab from each participant. Additional blood draws and questionnaires over an approximately 2-month period could optionally be provided by prospective study participants. Before DNA extraction, blood samples from the prospective study were shipped at room temperature or frozen. The immunoSEQ Assay, a bias-controlled multiplex PCR, was used to amplify TCRbeta CDR3 regions from genomic DNA. The published analysis was carried out like this. Within the assay, amplification of reference gene primers was used to estimate how many nucleated cells each sample contained. To quantify the absolute abundance of each unique TCRbeta CDR3 rearrangement, sequence reads were collapsed and filtered. For each sample, productive Simpson clonality was calculated as the square root of Simpson's diversity index across productive rearrangements. This immuneACCESS table, as held by TCRdb, lists in-frame sequences with V and J called but not all clones. Of the missing ones, under half trace to an unresolved V gene in checked studies; the others have no known cause. The V and J calls and the clone size are those of that table, but D and trimming were determined from the DNA. The sample table lists a few hundred thousand clones, around 84% of them with a count of one. The ten largest clonotypes hold about 1.5% of the sample.

A word on this clone: Its antigen is still unknown. No much larger clone is present one base from it, and per-base qualities are unavailable.

CDR1 and CDR2 (SNHLY, FYNNEI) derive from the germline V gene. Compared with germline, V lacks 4 bases and J lacks 2 bases; bases without a gene match: 7. Including cysteine and phenylalanine, the CDR3 has 15 amino acids. The entry retains the CDR3 DNA only, 45 bases that are in frame from base 1. This TCR came from a woman aged 45-60 years who had recovered from COVID-19. The chain was built from TRBV2 and TRBJ1-2, with 7 middle bases fitting TRBD1. The sequencing sample was made of PBMCs or T cells enriched from blood (not recorded which). CDR3 sequence: CASSGNRGPNYGYTF. The nucleotides are TGTGCCAGCAGTGGGAACAGGGGTCCCAACTATGGCTACACCTTC.